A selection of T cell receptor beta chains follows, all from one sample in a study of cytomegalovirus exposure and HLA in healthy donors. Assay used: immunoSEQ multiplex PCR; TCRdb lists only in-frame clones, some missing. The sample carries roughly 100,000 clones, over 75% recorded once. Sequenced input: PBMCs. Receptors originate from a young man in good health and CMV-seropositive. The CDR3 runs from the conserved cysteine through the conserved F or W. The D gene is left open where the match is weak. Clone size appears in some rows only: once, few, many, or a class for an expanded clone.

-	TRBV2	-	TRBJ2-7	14	CASSVEGALYEQYF	TGTGCCAGCAGTGTTGAGGGAGCCCTTTACGAGCAGTACTTC
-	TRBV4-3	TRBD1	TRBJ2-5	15	CASSQDGTGSETQYF	TGCGCCAGCAGCCAAGACGGGACAGGTTCTGAGACCCAGTACTTC
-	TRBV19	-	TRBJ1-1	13	CASRRDTHTEAFF	TGTGCCAGTCGCCGGGACACGCACACTGAAGCTTTCTTT
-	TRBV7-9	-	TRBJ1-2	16	CASSSLPSKSNYGYTF	TGTGCCAGCAGTAGCTTACCTTCGAAGAGTAACTATGGCTACACCTTC
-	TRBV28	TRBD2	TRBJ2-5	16	CASSPDTSGRQETQYF	TGTGCCAGCAGCCCTGATACTAGCGGGAGGCAAGAGACCCAGTACTTC
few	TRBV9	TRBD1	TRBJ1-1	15	CASSSDRGGDTEAFF	TGTGCCAGCAGCTCCGACAGGGGAGGAGACACTGAAGCTTTCTTT
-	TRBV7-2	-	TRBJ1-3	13	CASSLVIGNTIYF	TGTGCCAGCAGCTTAGTGATCGGGAACACCATATATTTT
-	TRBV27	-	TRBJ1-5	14	CASSLSGDNQPQHF	TGTGCCAGCAGTTTATCAGGGGACAATCAGCCCCAGCATTTT
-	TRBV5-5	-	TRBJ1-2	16	CASSLAGGGAGYGYTF	TGTGCCAGCAGCTTGGCCGGGGGGGGCGCCGGCTATGGCTACACCTTC
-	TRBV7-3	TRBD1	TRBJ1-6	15	CASSLTGGGISPLHF	TGTGCCAGCAGCTTGACAGGGGGCGGAATATCACCCCTCCACTTT
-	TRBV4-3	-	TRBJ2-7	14	CASSQYLAGREQYF	TGCGCCAGCAGCCAATACCTAGCCGGTCGGGAGCAGTACTTC
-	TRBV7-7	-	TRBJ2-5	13	CASSFEVRETQYF	TGTGCTAGCAGCTTCGAGGTTCGGGAGACCCAGTACTTC
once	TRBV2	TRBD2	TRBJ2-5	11	CASSGGGTQYF	TGTGCCAGCAGTGGGGGGGGGACCCAGTACTTC
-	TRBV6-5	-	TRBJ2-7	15	CASSRGLQGRYEQYF	TGTGCCAGCAGTCGGGGGTTACAGGGGAGGTACGAGCAGTACTTC
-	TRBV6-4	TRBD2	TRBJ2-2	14	CASSDGLDTGELFF	TGTGCCAGCAGTGACGGACTAGACACCGGGGAGCTGTTTTTT
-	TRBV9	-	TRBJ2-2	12	CASSVGLGELFF	TGTGCCAGCAGCGTAGGGCTCGGGGAGCTGTTTTTT
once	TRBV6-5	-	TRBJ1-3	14	CASKRGGGGNTIYF	TGTGCCAGCAAGCGGGGGGGAGGTGGAAACACCATATATTTT
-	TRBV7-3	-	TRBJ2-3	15	CASSLTGATTDTQYF	TGTGCCAGCAGCTTAACGGGAGCGACGACAGATACGCAGTATTTT
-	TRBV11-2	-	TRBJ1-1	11	CASSLVARAFF	TGTGCCAGCAGCTTAGTTGCGCGGGCTTTCTTT
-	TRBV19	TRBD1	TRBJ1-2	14	CASSRDRAVYGYTF	TGTGCCAGTTCGCGGGACAGGGCCGTCTATGGCTACACCTTC
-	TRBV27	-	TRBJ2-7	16	CASSLRVAATTYEQYF	TGTGCCAGCAGTTTAAGGGTAGCGGCGACAACCTACGAGCAGTACTTC
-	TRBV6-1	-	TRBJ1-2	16	CASRERDKRGTSGYTF	TGTGCCAGCAGGGAAAGGGACAAAAGAGGTACTAGTGGCTACACCTTC
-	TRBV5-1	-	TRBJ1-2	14	CASSFATGEDGYTF	TGCGCCAGCAGCTTTGCGACAGGAGAGGATGGCTACACCTTC
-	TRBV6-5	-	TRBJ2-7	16	CASSYLLPGHHYEQYF	TGTGCCAGCAGTTACTTATTACCGGGACACCACTACGAGCAGTACTTC
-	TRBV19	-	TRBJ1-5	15	CASSNVGRSNQPQHF	TGTGCCAGTAGTAACGTGGGGCGCAGCAATCAGCCCCAGCATTTT
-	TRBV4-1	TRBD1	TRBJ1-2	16	CASSQDRTGANYGYTF	TGCGCCAGCAGCCAAGACAGGACAGGGGCTAACTATGGCTACACCTTC
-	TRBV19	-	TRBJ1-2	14	CASSYGGGAYGYTF	TGTGCCAGTAGTTATGGAGGGGGGGCCTATGGCTACACCTTC
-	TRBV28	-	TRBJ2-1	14	CASSLLAGGGEQFF	TGTGCCAGCAGTTTATTGGCGGGCGGCGGTGAGCAGTTCTTC
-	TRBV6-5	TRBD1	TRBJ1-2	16	CASSYSGTVTRYGYTF	TGTGCCAGCAGTTACTCCGGGACAGTTACGCGATATGGCTACACCTTC
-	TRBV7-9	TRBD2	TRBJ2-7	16	CASSLALAGGGNEQYF	TGTGCCAGCAGCTTAGCCCTAGCGGGAGGGGGTAACGAGCAGTACTTC
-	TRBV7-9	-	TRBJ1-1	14	CASSSVHTNTEAFF	TGTGCCAGCAGCTCAGTACATACGAACACTGAAGCTTTCTTT
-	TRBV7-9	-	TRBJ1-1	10	CSGGLTEAFF	TGTTCCGGAGGTCTCACTGAAGCTTTCTTT
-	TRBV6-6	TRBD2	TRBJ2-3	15	CASRGRGVSTDTQYF	TGTGCCAGCAGAGGCCGGGGGGTGAGCACAGATACGCAGTATTTT
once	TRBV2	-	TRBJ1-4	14	CASSPTYGSGKLFF	TGTGCCAGCAGCCCGACATATGGGTCCGGAAAACTGTTTTTT
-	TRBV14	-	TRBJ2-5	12	CASSQAQETQYF	TGTGCCAGCAGCCAGGCACAAGAGACCCAGTACTTC
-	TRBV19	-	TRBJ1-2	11	CASSDTYGYTF	TGTGCCAGTAGTGACACCTATGGCTACACCTTC
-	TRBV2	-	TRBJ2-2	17	CASSDLQAAANTGELFF	TGTGCCAGCAGTGACCTGCAAGCGGCCGCGAACACCGGGGAGCTGTTTTTT
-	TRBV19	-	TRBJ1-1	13	CASSQGGNTEAFF	TGTGCCAGTAGTCAGGGTGGTAACACTGAAGCTTTCTTT
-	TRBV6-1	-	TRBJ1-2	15	CASSEVRQFNYGYTF	TGTGCCAGCAGTGAAGTCCGACAGTTTAACTATGGCTACACCTTC
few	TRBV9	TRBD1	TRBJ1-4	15	CASSVTGTDYEKLFF	TGTGCCAGCAGCGTAACCGGGACAGACTATGAAAAACTGTTTTTT
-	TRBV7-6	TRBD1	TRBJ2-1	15	CASSLGQGKYNEQFF	TGTGCCAGCAGCTTGGGACAGGGGAAATACAATGAGCAGTTCTTC